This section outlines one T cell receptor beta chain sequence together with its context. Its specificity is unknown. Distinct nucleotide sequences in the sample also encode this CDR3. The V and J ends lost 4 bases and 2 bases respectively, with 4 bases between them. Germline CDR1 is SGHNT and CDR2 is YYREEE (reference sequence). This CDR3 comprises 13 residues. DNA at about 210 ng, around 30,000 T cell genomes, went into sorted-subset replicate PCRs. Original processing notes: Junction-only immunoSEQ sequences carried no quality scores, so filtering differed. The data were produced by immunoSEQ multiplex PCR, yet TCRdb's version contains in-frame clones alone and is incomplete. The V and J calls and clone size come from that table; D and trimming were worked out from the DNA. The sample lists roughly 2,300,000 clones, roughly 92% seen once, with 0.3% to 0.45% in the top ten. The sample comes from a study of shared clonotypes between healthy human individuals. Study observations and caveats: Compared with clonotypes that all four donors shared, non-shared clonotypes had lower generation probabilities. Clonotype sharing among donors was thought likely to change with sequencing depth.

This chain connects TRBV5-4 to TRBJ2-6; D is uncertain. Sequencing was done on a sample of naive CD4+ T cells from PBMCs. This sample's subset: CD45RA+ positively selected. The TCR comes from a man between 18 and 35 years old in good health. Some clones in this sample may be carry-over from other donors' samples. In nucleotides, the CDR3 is TGTGCCAGCAGCCTGGCTGGGGCCAACGTCCTGACTTTC. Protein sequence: CASSLAGANVLTF.